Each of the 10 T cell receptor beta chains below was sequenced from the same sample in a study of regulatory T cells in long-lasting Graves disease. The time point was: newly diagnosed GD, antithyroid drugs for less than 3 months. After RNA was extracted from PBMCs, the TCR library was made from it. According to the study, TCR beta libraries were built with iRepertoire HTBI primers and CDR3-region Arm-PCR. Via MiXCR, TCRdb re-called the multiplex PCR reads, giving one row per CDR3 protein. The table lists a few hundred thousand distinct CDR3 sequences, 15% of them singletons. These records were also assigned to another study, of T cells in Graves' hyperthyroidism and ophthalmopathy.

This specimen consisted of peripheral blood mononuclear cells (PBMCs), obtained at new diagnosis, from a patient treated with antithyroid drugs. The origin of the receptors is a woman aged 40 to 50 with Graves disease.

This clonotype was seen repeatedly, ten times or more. The DNA for the CDR3 is TGTGCCAGTAGTCAGGTACAGGGCTCTAATGAAAAACTGTTTTTT. This translates into CASSQVQGSNEKLFF. This rearrangement joins TRBV19 to TRBJ1-4; tentatively, D is TRBD1 (6 bases). In germline, CDR1 is LNHDA, CDR2 SQIVND (reference sequence). The CDR3 is 15 amino acids. V was cut by 5 bases and J by 3 bases, with 13 bases left in between.

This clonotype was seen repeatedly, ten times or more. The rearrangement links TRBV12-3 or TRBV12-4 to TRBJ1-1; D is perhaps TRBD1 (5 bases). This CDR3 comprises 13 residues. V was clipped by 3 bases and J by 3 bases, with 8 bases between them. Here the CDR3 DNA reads TGTGCCAGCAGTTTGGGCAGGGACACTGAAGCTTTCTTT. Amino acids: CASSLGRDTEAFF.

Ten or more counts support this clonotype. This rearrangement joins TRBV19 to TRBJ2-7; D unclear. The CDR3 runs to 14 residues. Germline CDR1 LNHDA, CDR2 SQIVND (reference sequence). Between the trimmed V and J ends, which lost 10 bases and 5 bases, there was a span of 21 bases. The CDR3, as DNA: TGTGCCACCTCGTGGATGGACCGTTCCGACGAGCAGTACTTC. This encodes CATSWMDRSDEQYF.

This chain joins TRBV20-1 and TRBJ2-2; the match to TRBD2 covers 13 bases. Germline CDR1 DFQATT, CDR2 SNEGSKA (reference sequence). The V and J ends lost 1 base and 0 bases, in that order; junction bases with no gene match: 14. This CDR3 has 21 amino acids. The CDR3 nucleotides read TGCAGTGCTAGAGTTGCGGGACTAGCGGGAACCTTTTCCGCGAACACCGGGGAGCTGTTTTTT. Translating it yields CSARVAGLAGTFSANTGELFF.

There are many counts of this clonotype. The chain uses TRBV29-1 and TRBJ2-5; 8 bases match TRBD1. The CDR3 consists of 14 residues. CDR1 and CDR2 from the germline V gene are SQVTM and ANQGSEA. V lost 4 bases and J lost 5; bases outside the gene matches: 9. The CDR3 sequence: CSVGTGIAVETQYF. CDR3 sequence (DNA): TGCAGCGTTGGGACAGGGATAGCAGTGGAGACCCAGTACTTC.

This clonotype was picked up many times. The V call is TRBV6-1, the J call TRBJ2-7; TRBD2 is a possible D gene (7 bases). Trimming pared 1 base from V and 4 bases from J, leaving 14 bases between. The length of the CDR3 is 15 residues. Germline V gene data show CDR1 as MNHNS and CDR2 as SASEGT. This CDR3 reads CASSEVARGGYEQYF. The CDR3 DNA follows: TGTGCCAGCAGTGAAGTCGCCAGGGGAGGGTACGAGCAGTACTTC.

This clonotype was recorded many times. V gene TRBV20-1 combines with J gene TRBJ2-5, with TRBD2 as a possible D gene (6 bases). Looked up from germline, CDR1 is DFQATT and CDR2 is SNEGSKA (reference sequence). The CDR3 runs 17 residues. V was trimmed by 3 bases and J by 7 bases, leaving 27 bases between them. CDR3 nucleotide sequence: TGCAGTGCTAGCCTTCAAGTGCCAGGGAGGTTTGAAGGGACCCAGTACTTC. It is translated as CSASLQVPGRFEGTQYF.

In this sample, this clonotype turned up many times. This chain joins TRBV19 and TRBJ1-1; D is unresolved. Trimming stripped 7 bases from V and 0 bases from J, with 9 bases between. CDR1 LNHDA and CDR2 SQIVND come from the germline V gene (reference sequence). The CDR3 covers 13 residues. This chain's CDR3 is CASTTRVNTEAFF. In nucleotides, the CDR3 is TGTGCCAGTACCACGAGGGTGAACACTGAAGCTTTCTTT.

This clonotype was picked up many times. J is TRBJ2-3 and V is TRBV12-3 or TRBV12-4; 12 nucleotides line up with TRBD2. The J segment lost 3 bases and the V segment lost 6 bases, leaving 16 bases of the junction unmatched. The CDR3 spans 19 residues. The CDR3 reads CASRNKASGRAWRTDTQYF. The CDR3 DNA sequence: TGTGCCAGCAGGAACAAGGCTAGCGGGAGGGCGTGGAGGACAGATACGCAGTATTTT.

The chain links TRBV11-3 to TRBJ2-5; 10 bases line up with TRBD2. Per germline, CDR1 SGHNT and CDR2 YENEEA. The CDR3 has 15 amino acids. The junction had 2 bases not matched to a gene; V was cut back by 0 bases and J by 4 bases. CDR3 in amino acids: CASSLEGLAVETQYF. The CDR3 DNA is TGTGCCAGCAGCTTAGAAGGACTAGCGGTAGAGACCCAGTACTTC.